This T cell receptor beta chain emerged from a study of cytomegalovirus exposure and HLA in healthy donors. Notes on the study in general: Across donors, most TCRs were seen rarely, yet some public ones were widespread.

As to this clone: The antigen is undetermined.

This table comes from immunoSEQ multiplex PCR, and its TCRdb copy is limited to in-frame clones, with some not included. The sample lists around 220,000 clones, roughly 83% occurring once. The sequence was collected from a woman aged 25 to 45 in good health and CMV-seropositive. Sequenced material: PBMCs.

As DNA, the CDR3 is TGTGCCAGCAGTGACCCAACAGGGCCCCACAATGAGCAGTTCTTC. This codes for CASSDPTGPHNEQFF. The V and J genes are TRBV6-4 and TRBJ2-1, with D perhaps matching TRBD1 (6 bases). Germline lookup yields CDR1 MRHNA and CDR2 SNTAGT. V lost 2 bases and J lost 5, with 13 bases in between. The CDR3 runs 15 residues.